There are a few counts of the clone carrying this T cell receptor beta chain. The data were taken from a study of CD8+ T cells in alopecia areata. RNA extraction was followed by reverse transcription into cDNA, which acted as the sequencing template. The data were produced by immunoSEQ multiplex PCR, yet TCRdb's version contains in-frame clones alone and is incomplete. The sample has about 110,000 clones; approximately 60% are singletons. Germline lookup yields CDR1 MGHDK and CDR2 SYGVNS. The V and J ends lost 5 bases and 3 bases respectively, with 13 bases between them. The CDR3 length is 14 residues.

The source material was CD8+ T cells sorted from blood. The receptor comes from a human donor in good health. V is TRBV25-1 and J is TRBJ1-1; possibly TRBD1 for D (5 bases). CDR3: CASSQGTRDTEAFF. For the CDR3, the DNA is TGTGCCAGCAGTCAGGGAACTCGGGACACTGAAGCTTTCTTT.